This T cell receptor beta chain is drawn from a study of cytomegalovirus exposure and HLA in healthy donors. Vbeta (60) and Jbeta (13) primers were used in the PCR. Repertoires were generated with immunoSEQ multiplex PCR, while TCRdb's copy carries only in-frame clones and drops some. Among about 170,000 clones listed, under 80% were seen once. This CDR3 has 13 residues. CDR1 and CDR2 (germline): SGHRS, YFSETQ. Unmatched junction bases numbered 4, after V lost 4 bases and J lost 6 bases. The TCR was taken from a man aged 35-49 years in good health and CMV-seronegative. The chain recombines TRBV5-1 with TRBJ1-2; 9 bases are a match to TRBD1. Source material: PBMCs. CDR3 sequence reads: CASSHGTGNGYTF. The DNA of the CDR3 is TGCGCCAGCAGCCACGGGACAGGGAATGGCTACACCTTC. Full variable domain (outside the CDR3, taken from reference TRBV5-1 and TRBJ1-2): KAGVTQTPRYLIKTRGQQVTLSCSPISGHRSVSWYQQTPGQGLQFLFEYFSETQRNKGNFPGRFSGRQFSNSRSEMNVSTLELGDSALYLCASSHGTGNGYTFGSGTRLTVV.